The 32 T cell receptor beta chains below were found in one sample sequenced in a study of neurological immune-mediated disorders. TCRdb re-derived calls from the 5' RACE reads in MiXCR, one entry per CDR3 protein. The data hold 30,000 to 45,000 distinct CDR3 sequences, with about a tenth observed a single time. The sample was PBMCs. Source of these receptors: a woman aged 30 to 39 with HTLV-1-associated myelopathy (HAM/TSP).

This clonotype has a count of ten or more. As DNA, the CDR3 is TGCAGTGCTAGAGTGGGACAGGGTCGGTCACCCCTCCACTTT. Translation gives CSARVGQGRSPLHF. The V and J genes are TRBV20-1 and TRBJ1-6, with 9 positions matching TRBD1. Germline CDR1 and CDR2: DFQATT and SNEGSKA (reference sequence). Germline trimming cut 1 base from V and 10 bases from J; bases unmatched to any gene: 5. The CDR3 totals 14 residues.

This clonotype has ten or more counts. This chain uses TRBV10-2 with TRBJ2-1; D is perhaps TRBD2 (6 bases). Trimming removed 3 bases at V and 4 bases at J, with 10 bases between. The CDR3 is 14 residues long. Germline CDR1 WSHSY, CDR2 SAAADI. The chain's CDR3 is CASSDAGFYNEQFF. As DNA, the CDR3 is TGCGCCAGCAGTGACGCGGGATTTTACAATGAGCAGTTCTTC.

This clonotype was recorded many times. V usage is TRBV5-1 and J usage is TRBJ1-2; no clear D gene. CDR3 length: 15 residues. Germline V CDR1 and CDR2: SGHRS, YFSETQ. V lost 4 bases, J lost 6 bases, and 19 bases lay in between. The CDR3 reads CASSVTASGSDGYTF. The DNA for the CDR3 is TGCGCCAGCAGCGTGACCGCGTCGGGGTCGGATGGCTACACCTTC.

V and J are TRBV30 and TRBJ1-2; 7 positions match TRBD1. The J segment lost 8 bases and the V segment lost 2 bases, leaving 2 bases of the junction unmatched. The CDR3 consists of 11 residues. Germline CDR1 is GTSNPN and CDR2 is SVGIG (reference sequence). The CDR3 nucleotides are TGTGCCTGGAGTACAGGGGTAGGCTACACCTTC. Amino acids: CAWSTGVGYTF. Based on the CDR3 plus reference TRBV30 and TRBJ1-2, the full variable domain is SQTIHQWPATLVQPVGSPLSLECTVEGTSNPNLYWYRQAAGRGLQLLFYSVGIGQISSEVPQNLSASRPQDRQFILSSKKLLLSDSGFYLCAWSTGVGYTFGSGTRLTVV.

This clonotype has at least ten counts. The chain links TRBV12-3 or TRBV12-4 to TRBJ2-7, with D perhaps assigned TRBD1 or TRBD2 (5 bases each). The V end lost 6 bases, the J end lost 3 bases, and 18 bases lay between the germline ends. The length of the CDR3 is 15 residues. The CDR3 DNA follows: TGTGCCAGCAGCGCAGGGACCTTTGGCATCTACGAGCAGTACTTC. Translated, it gives CASSAGTFGIYEQYF.

The sample holds many counts of this clonotype. The rearrangement links TRBV24-1 to TRBJ1-5; no clear D. Germline V gene lookup returns CDR1 KGHDR and CDR2 SFDVKD. V lost 7 bases and J 3 bases, leaving 12 bases between the germline ends. The CDR3 has 14 residues. CDR3 protein: CATRNRKLNQPQHF. The CDR3 DNA is TGTGCCACCAGGAACAGAAAACTCAATCAGCCCCAGCATTTT.

As concerns this clonotype: Its ends do not fully match the called genes, so a read error is possible. The V call is TRBV7-2, the J call TRBJ1-3; D gene uncertain. From germline, CDR1 is SGHTA and CDR2 FQGNSA. The CDR3 consists of 16 residues. This CDR3 reads CANSLNPVSSGNTIYF. CDR3 sequence (DNA): TGTGCCAACAGCTTAAATCCGGTCTCTTCGGGAAACACCATATATTTT.

In the case of this clonotype: A much larger clone lies a single base off, so this may be a read error. V usage is TRBV7-9 and J usage is TRBJ2-1; D is tentatively TRBD1 or TRBD2 (6 bases each). This CDR3 contains 16 residues. CDR1 is SEHNR, CDR2 FQNEAQ, per germline (reference sequence). CDR3 nucleotides: TGTGTCAGCAGCTTAGGTGTCAGGGGACTTGGCGATGAGCAGTTCTTC. Amino acids: CVSSLGVRGLGDEQFF.

This clonotype was detected ten times or more. This chain joins TRBV20-1 and TRBJ1-5; TRBD1 agrees at 8 bases. The J segment lost 2 bases and the V segment lost 6 bases, leaving 12 bases of the junction unmatched. The CDR3 extends over 16 amino acids. Germline-derived CDR1 and CDR2 are DFQATT and SNEGSKA (reference sequence). As DNA, the CDR3 is TGCAGTGCCACCGAGACAGGGGAGGGGGGCAATCAGCCCCAGCATTTT. Translated, it gives CSATETGEGGNQPQHF.

This clonotype was recorded at least ten times. The genes are TRBV5-5 and TRBJ2-7; D perhaps matches TRBD1 (5 bases). The germline V and J ends were trimmed by 2 bases and 6 bases, with 15 bases remaining between them. From germline, CDR1 is SGHKS and CDR2 YYEKEE (reference sequence). The CDR3 runs to 14 residues. CDR3: CASSFVSQGGEQYF. Here the CDR3 DNA reads TGTGCCAGCAGCTTCGTTTCTCAGGGCGGCGAGCAGTACTTC. The whole variable domain, filled in from reference TRBV5-5 and TRBJ2-7, reads DAGVTQSPTHLIKTRGQQVTLRCSPISGHKSVSWYQQVLGQGPQFIFQYYEKEERGRGNFPDRFSARQFPNYSSELNVNALLLGDSALYLCASSFVSQGGEQYFGPGTRLTVT.

This clonotype was observed at least ten times. The chain combines TRBV5-1 with TRBJ1-1, with D hard to call. The CDR3 consists of 14 residues. Germline CDR1 is SGHRS and CDR2 is YFSETQ. V shed 5 bases and J shed 0 bases, with 11 bases lying between them. The chain's CDR3 is CASSLDGMNTEAFF. Written as DNA, the CDR3 is TGCGCCAGCAGTTTAGACGGTATGAACACTGAAGCTTTCTTT.

There are many counts of this clonotype. The chain employs TRBV20-1 and TRBJ2-1; TRBD2 might be the D (7 bases). V was trimmed by 2 bases and J by 2 bases, leaving 16 bases between them. Germline CDR1 is DFQATT and CDR2 is SNEGSKA (reference sequence). The CDR3 is made up of 16 amino acids. CDR3 sequence reads: CSARSSSGDTYNEQFF. CDR3 coding DNA: TGCAGTGCTAGATCCTCGAGCGGGGACACCTACAATGAGCAGTTCTTC.

This clonotype has a count of ten or more. The chain recombines TRBV21-1 with TRBJ2-6; the DNA was not used to check the table's D call, TRBD1. TRBV21-1 is deemed a pseudogene. The CDR3 consists of 16 residues. The CDR3 sequence is CASSRTTGDGANVLTF. For the CDR3, the DNA is TGTGCCAGCAGCAGAACTACAGGGGATGGGGCCAACGTCCTGACTTTC.

This clonotype was detected ten times or more. The rearrangement links TRBV20-1 to TRBJ2-1; 8 nucleotides match TRBD2. The CDR3 extends over 13 amino acids. V lost 1 base to trimming and J lost 6 bases; unmatched junction nucleotides: 2. Germline CDR1 and CDR2: DFQATT and SNEGSKA (reference sequence). In DNA, the CDR3 is TGCAGTGCTAGAGGACTAGCGATCAATGAGCAGTTCTTC. Residues: CSARGLAINEQFF.

The chain is built from TRBV29-1 and TRBJ1-2, with D possibly TRBD1 on 5 matching bases. Trimming stripped 3 bases from V and 7 bases from J, with 15 bases between. Per germline, CDR1 SQVTM and CDR2 ANQGSEA. This CDR3 has 13 amino acids. The CDR3: CSVEGREIRGYTF. The CDR3 DNA follows: TGCAGCGTTGAGGGCAGGGAGATCCGTGGCTACACCTTC. Full variable domain (missing parts from reference TRBV29-1 and TRBJ1-2): SAVISQKPSRDICQRGTSLTIQCQVDSQVTMMFWYRQQPGQSLTLIATANQGSEATYESGFVIDKFPISRPNLTFSTLTVSNMSPEDSSIYLCSVEGREIRGYTFGSGTRLTVV.

This clonotype was seen repeatedly, ten times or more. The chain joins TRBV5-6 to TRBJ1-2; tentative D call: TRBD1 (5 bases). The CDR3 consists of 17 residues. Germline assignment: CDR1 SGHDT and CDR2 YYEEEE. The V end was cut by 3 bases, the J end by 5 bases, with 23 bases between. The CDR3: CASSSRDSLFGGYGYTF. CDR3 DNA sequence: TGTGCCAGCAGCTCCCGGGACTCCCTATTCGGGGGATATGGCTACACCTTC.

This clonotype has at least ten counts. V gene TRBV20-1 combines with J gene TRBJ2-1; D remains ambiguous. This CDR3 spans 17 amino acids. The V gene lost 2 bases and the J gene lost 2 bases, with 19 bases spanning the gap. The germline gives CDR1 DFQATT, CDR2 SNEGSKA (reference sequence). The CDR3 loop is CSARTPHLSRAYNEQFF. The CDR3 bases are TGCAGTGCTAGAACGCCCCATCTCTCTAGAGCCTACAATGAGCAGTTCTTC.

This clonotype appeared many times. The chain carries TRBV20-1 and TRBJ2-7, with a tentative D call TRBD1 (6 bases). V lost 3 bases and J lost 6, with 9 bases in between. CDR1 and CDR2 from the germline V gene are DFQATT and SNEGSKA (reference sequence). The length of the CDR3 is 11 residues. CDR3 protein: CSARRGGEQYF. CDR3 in DNA: TGCAGTGCTAGGAGAGGGGGCGAGCAGTACTTC.

The rearrangement links TRBV20-1 to TRBJ2-2; D is undetermined. CDR1 is DFQATT, CDR2 SNEGSKA, per germline (reference sequence). Trimming removed 4 bases from V and 5 bases from J, with 5 bases in between. CDR3 size: 11 residues. The CDR3: CSAKGTGELFF. CDR3 DNA sequence: TGCAGTGCTAAAGGAACCGGGGAGCTGTTTTTT.

This clonotype was found many times. The rearrangement links TRBV20-1 to TRBJ1-4; D is ambiguous. Germline assignment: CDR1 DFQATT and CDR2 SNEGSKA (reference sequence). V was trimmed by 2 bases and J by 8 bases, leaving 21 bases between them. There are 16 residues in the CDR3. Here the CDR3 reads CSARPSVGGNNEKLFF. The CDR3 nucleotides read TGCAGTGCTAGACCCTCCGTGGGCGGGAACAACGAAAAACTGTTTTTT.

This clonotype was seen ten or more times. The CDR3: CSADQRTRNNEQFF. The DNA for the CDR3 is TGCAGTGCTGATCAGAGAACTAGAAACAATGAGCAGTTCTTC. The genes are TRBV20-1 and TRBJ2-1, with D possibly matching TRBD2 (5 bases). Germline assignment: CDR1 DFQATT and CDR2 SNEGSKA (reference sequence). This CDR3 is built from 14 residues. The V end was cut by 5 bases, the J end by 5 bases, with 16 bases between.

This clonotype was picked up many times. The chain couples TRBV12-3 or TRBV12-4 to TRBJ2-1, with D uncertain. V was clipped by 3 bases and J by 7 bases, with 16 bases between them. The CDR3 loop spans 15 amino acids. This CDR3 is CASSFQLPGVNEQFF. As DNA, the CDR3 is TGTGCCAGCAGTTTTCAGCTCCCTGGGGTAAATGAGCAGTTCTTC.

Sample share makes this clonotype medium-sized. This chain uses TRBV10-3 with TRBJ2-2; unclear D gene. The CDR3 contains 14 residues. V lost 2 bases to trimming and J lost 4 bases, with 8 bases between them. Per germline, CDR1 ENHRY and CDR2 SYGVKD. The CDR3 protein is CAISEGIGTGELFF. The CDR3, as DNA: TGTGCCATCAGTGAGGGTATAGGCACCGGGGAGCTGTTTTTT.

The chain is built from TRBV6-1 and TRBJ1-5; the D is unclear. The CDR3 length is 19 residues. CDR1 and CDR2 (germline): MNHNS, SASEGT. Deletions cut 2 bases from V and 0 bases from J, with 20 bases between. CDR3 coding DNA: TGTGCCAGCAGTGAATCCGACGGAGGATTGGGGTTTAGCAATCAGCCCCAGCATTTT. Amino acids: CASSESDGGLGFSNQPQHF.

This clonotype is termed medium-sized. The chain has TRBV6-1 and TRBJ1-4; 8 bases map to TRBD1. This CDR3 region has 15 residues. V lost 4 bases to trimming and J lost 2 bases; unmatched junction nucleotides: 3. Germline V gene lookup returns CDR1 MNHNS and CDR2 SASEGT. CDR3 in DNA: TGTGCCAGCAGTGGGACAGGGAATACTAATGAAAAACTGTTTTTT. Translation: CASSGTGNTNEKLFF.

About this clonotype itself: Since a much larger clone is just one base distant, this may be a read error. This rearrangement joins TRBV5-1 to TRBJ2-1; D is unresolved. Germline V CDR1 and CDR2: SGHRS, YFSETQ. The CDR3 extends over 15 amino acids. Trimming cost V 4 bases and J 9 bases, with 20 bases left between them. CDR3 sequence reads: CASSVFTWGVTEQFF. CDR3 bases: TGCGCCAGCAGCGTTTTTACGTGGGGTGTCACTGAGCAGTTCTTC. Full variable domain (remainder filled in from reference TRBV5-1 and TRBJ2-1): KAGVTQTPRYLIKTRGQQVTLSCSPISGHRSVSWYQQTPGQGLQFLFEYFSETQRNKGNFPGRFSGRQFSNSRSEMNVSTLELGDSALYLCASSVFTWGVTEQFFGPGTRLTVL.

This clonotype was counted ten times or more. CDR3 coding DNA: TGTGCCAGCAGACGCGGGCTCTATCAGCCCCAGCATTTT. This translates into CASRRGLYQPQHF. V is TRBV27 and J is TRBJ1-5; D is unresolved. CDR3 length: 13 residues. V dropped 6 bases and J dropped 5 bases, with 11 bases sitting between them. Germline V gene data show CDR1 as MNHEY and CDR2 as SMNVEV (reference sequence).

By proportion, this clonotype is large. The chain recombines TRBV20-1 with TRBJ2-1; possibly TRBD2 for D (6 bases). Germline loops: CDR1 DFQATT, CDR2 SNEGSKA (reference sequence). Trimming removed 3 bases from V and 2 bases from J, with 17 bases in between. The CDR3 sequence is 16 residues long. The CDR3 DNA sequence: TGCAGTGCTAGCCGTTTGCTAGGCGGGACCTACAATGAGCAGTTCTTC. Protein sequence: CSASRLLGGTYNEQFF.

This clonotype was seen repeatedly, ten times or more. The chain combines TRBV20-1 with TRBJ2-3; D call uncertain. The CDR3 extends over 14 amino acids. The V and J ends lost 6 bases and 0 bases respectively, with 13 bases between them. Germline loops: CDR1 DFQATT, CDR2 SNEGSKA (reference sequence). CDR3 in amino acids: CSAPALQSTDTQYF. CDR3 nucleotides: TGCAGTGCCCCCGCGTTGCAGAGCACAGATACGCAGTATTTT.

This clonotype was observed a handful of times. The chain has TRBV6-5 and TRBJ1-2; D possibly corresponds to TRBD1 (5 bases). Trimming took off 8 bases at V and 3 bases at J, with 13 bases between the two ends. Per the germline V gene, CDR1 is MNHEY and CDR2 is SVGAGI. The CDR3 spans 13 residues. CDR3 amino acids: CASSGIPDYGYTF. In nucleotides, the CDR3 is TGTGCCAGCTCAGGGATACCGGACTATGGCTACACCTTC.

V gene TRBV7-3 combines with J gene TRBJ1-1; D ambiguous. Trimming shortened V by 4 bases and J by 2 bases, and 11 bases separated the two germline ends. The CDR3 is 14 residues long. Germline V gene sequence: CDR1 SGHTA, CDR2 FQGTGA. CDR3 region: CASSSSGANTEAFF. In nucleotides, the CDR3 is TGTGCCAGCAGCTCTTCAGGTGCAAACACTGAAGCTTTCTTT.

This clonotype was seen at least ten times. This chain joins TRBV11-3 and TRBJ2-3; possibly TRBD2 for D (6 bases). The germline V gene has CDR1 SGHNT and CDR2 YENEEA. The length of the CDR3 is 16 residues. With 1 base removed from V and 4 bases from J, the gap between germline ends came to 15 bases. CDR3 DNA: TGTGCCAGCAGCTTAGCTTGGACCCGCGGGGCAGATACGCAGTATTTT. This translates into CASSLAWTRGADTQYF.